This T cell receptor (beta chain) was observed in a study of vaccination and CD4 T cells after COVID-19. Study background: SARS-CoV-2, HCoV-NL63, HCoV-OC43 and HCoV-229E supplied the overlapping spike peptides used to stimulate cells.

The assay that was used to sequence DNA from cultured CD4+ T cells was the Oncomine TCR Beta short-read assay. Using its own MiXCR run on the PCR reads, TCRdb lists one record per CDR3 protein. The sample records about 23,000 distinct CDR3 sequences, 40% to 50% being singletons. Noted treatment: approximately 10-day PBMC culture with coronavirus spike peptide pools or control peptides (ViraFEST assay). This clonotype was picked up a small number of times. The antigen is unknown. From germline, CDR1 is LNHDA and CDR2 SQIVND (reference sequence). There are 16 residues in the CDR3. Trimming removed 1 base from V and 4 bases from J; junction bases left unmatched: 7.

This clonotype originated in a human donor who received a COVID-19 vaccine. The sample in question was CD4+ T cells from blood, cultured in vitro, obtained before SARS-CoV-2 vaccination. The chain uses TRBV19 and TRBJ1-5, with 7 bases matching TRBD1. DNA for the CDR3: TGTGCCAGTAGTATAGGACAGGGAATACGAAATCAGCCCCAGCATTTT. This encodes CASSIGQGIRNQPQHF.